The sequence of this T cell receptor beta chain was determined in a study of OX40 agonist ivuxolimab in advanced cancers. The overall study: Intravenous ivuxolimab was administered to patients every 2 weeks at 0.01 to 10 mg/kg.

The method was immunoSEQ multiplex PCR; TCRdb's version includes in-frame clones alone and lacks a portion of them. The sample shows 5,000 or so clones, 66% of them seen only once. Study-wide results and caveats: The average count of expanded clones was higher among CD8+ T cells than among CD4+.

By frequency in the sample, this clone is large (0.1 to 1%). What it recognizes is unknown. Autoimmune disease history or systemic immunosuppression led to patient exclusion. Per the germline V gene, CDR1 is SQVTM and CDR2 is ANQGSEA. The CDR3 spans 15 residues. V was trimmed by 6 bases and J by 4 bases, leaving 16 bases between them. Specimen: CD4+ or CD8+ T cells sorted from blood, collected in a trial of the OX40 agonist ivuxolimab. The chain links TRBV29-1 to TRBJ2-6, with TRBD2 as a possible D gene (5 bases). The receptor was isolated from an adult with an advanced solid tumor such as melanoma, head and neck, liver or kidney cancer. The CDR3 DNA reads TGCAGCGTCTCCACGAGGGCGGAGGGGGCCAACGTCCTGACTTTC. Amino acid sequence: CSVSTRAEGANVLTF.